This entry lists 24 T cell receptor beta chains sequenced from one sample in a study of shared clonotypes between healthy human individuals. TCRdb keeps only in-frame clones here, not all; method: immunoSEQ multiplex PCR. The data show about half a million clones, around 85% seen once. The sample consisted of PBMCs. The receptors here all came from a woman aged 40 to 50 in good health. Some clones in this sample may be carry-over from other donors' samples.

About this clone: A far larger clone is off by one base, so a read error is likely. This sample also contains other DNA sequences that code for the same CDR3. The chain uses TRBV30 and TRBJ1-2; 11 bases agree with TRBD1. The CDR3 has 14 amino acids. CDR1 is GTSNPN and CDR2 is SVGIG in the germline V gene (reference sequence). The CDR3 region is CAWTRTGGDYGYTF. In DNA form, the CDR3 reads TGTGCATGGACCCGGACAGGGGGCGACTATGGCTACACCTTC.

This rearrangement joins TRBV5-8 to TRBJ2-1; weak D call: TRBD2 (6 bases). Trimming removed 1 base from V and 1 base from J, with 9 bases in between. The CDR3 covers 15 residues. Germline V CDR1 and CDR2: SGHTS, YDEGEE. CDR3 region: CASSLQSGSYNEQFF. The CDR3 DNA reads TGTGCCAGCAGCTTGCAGAGCGGGTCCTACAATGAGCAGTTCTTC.

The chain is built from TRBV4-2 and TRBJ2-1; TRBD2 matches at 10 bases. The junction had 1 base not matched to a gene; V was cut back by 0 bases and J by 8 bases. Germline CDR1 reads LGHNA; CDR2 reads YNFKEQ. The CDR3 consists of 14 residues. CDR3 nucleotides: TGTGCCAGCAGCCAAGAGGGACTAGCGCATGAGCAGTTCTTC. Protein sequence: CASSQEGLAHEQFF.

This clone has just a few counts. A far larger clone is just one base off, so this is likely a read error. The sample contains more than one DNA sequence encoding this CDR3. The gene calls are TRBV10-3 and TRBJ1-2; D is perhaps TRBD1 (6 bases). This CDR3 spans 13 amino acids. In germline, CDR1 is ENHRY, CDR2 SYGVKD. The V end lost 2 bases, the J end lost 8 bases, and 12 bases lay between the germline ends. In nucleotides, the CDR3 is TGTGCCATCAGTGAGACAGGGACTGCCGGCTACACCTTC. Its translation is CAISETGTAGYTF.

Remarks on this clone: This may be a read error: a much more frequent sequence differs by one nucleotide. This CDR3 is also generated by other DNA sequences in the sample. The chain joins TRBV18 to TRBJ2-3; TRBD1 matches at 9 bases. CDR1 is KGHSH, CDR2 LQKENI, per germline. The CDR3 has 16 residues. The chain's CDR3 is CASSPLTGGGTDTQYF. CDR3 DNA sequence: TGTGCTAGCTCACCGCTTACAGGGGGCGGCACAGATACGCAGTATTTT.

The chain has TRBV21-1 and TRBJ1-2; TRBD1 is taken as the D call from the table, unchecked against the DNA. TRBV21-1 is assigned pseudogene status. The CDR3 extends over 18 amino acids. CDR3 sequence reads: CASSSGQPQYPAPYGYTF. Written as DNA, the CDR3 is TGTGCCAGCAGCTCTGGACAGCCTCAATACCCGGCCCCATATGGCTACACCTTC.

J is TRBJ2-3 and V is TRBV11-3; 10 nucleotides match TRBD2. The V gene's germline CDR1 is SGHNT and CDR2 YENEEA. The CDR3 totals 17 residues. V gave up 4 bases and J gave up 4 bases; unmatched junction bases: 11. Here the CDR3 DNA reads TGTGCCAGCAGCTCGCACCCCAGCGGGAGGGCCCCAGATACGCAGTATTTT. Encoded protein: CASSSHPSGRAPDTQYF.

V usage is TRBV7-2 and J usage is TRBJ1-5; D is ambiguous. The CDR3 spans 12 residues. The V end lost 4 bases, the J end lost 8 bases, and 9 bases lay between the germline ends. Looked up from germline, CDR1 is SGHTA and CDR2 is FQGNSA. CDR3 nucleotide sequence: TGTGCCAGCAGCTCTGGTCCCGAGCCCCAGCATTTT. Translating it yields CASSSGPEPQHF. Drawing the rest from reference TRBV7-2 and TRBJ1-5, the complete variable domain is GAGVSQSPSNKVTEKGKDVELRCDPISGHTALYWYRQSLGQGLEFLIYFQGNSAPDKSGLPSDRFSAERTGGSVSTLTIQRTQQEDSAVYLCASSSGPEPQHFGDGTRLSIL.

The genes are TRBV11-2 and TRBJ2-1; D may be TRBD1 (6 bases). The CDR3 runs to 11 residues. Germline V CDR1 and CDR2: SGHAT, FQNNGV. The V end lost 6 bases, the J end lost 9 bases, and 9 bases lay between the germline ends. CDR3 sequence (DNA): TGTGCCAGCAGTCCCAGGGGTGAGCAGTTCTTC. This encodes CASSPRGEQFF.

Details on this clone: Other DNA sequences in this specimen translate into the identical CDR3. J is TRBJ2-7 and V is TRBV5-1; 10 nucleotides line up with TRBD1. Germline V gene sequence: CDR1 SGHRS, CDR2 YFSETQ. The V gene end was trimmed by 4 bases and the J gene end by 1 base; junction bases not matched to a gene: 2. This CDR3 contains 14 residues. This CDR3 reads CASSRDRGSYEQYF. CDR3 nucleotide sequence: TGCGCCAGCAGCAGGGACAGGGGTTCCTACGAGCAGTACTTC.

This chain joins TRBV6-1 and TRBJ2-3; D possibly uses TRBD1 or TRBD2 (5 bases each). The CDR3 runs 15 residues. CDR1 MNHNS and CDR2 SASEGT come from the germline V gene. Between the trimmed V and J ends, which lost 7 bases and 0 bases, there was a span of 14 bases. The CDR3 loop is CASNTGGFSTDTQYF. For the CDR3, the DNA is TGTGCCAGCAACACAGGAGGCTTCAGCACAGATACGCAGTATTTT.

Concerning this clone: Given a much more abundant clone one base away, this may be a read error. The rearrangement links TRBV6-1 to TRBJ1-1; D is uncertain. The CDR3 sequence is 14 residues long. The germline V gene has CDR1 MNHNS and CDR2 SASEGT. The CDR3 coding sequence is TGTGCCAGCAGTGAACCAGACGGGAACACTGGAGCTTTCTTT. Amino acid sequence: CASSEPDGNTGAFF.

CDR3: CASSLAGQGVYSSGANVLTF. In DNA form, the CDR3 reads TGTGCCAGCAGCTTAGCCGGACAGGGGGTCTACAGCTCTGGGGCCAACGTCCTGACTTTC. V usage is TRBV7-2 and J usage is TRBJ2-6, with 10 bases matching TRBD1. The CDR3 is 20 amino acids. CDR1 and CDR2 (germline): SGHTA, FQGNSA. V gave up 0 bases and J gave up 0 bases; unmatched junction bases: 8.

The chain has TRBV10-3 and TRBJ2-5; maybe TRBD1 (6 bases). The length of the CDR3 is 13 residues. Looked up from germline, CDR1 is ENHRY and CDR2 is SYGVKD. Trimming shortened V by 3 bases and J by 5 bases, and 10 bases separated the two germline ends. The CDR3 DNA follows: TGTGCCATCAGTGATTCAGGGGTGGAGACCCAGTACTTC. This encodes CAISDSGVETQYF.

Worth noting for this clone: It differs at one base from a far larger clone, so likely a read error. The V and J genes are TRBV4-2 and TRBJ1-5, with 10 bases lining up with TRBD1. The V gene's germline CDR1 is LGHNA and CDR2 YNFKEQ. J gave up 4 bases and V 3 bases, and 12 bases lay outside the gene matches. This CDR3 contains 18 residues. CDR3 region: CASSQTGGVGARNQPQHF. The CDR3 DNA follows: TGTGCCAGCAGCCAGACAGGGGGCGTGGGGGCTCGGAATCAGCCCCAGCATTTT.

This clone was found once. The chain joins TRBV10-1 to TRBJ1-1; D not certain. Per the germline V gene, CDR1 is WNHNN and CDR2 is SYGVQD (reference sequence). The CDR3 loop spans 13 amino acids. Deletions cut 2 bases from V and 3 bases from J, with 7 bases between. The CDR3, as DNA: TGCGCCAGCAGTGAGGGTTCCGACACTGAAGCTTTCTTT. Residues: CASSEGSDTEAFF.

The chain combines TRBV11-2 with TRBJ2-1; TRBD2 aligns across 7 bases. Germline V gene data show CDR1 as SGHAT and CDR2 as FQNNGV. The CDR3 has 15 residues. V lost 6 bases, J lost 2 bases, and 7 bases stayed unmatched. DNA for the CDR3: TGTGCCAGCAGTCCTCGACTAGCCCCCTACAATGAGCAGTTCTTC. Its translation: CASSPRLAPYNEQFF.

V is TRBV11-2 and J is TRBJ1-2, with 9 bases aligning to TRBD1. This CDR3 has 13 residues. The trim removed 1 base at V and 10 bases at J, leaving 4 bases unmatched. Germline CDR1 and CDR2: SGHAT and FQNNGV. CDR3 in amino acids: CASSLGDRVDYTF. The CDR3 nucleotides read TGTGCCAGCAGCTTAGGGGACAGGGTTGACTACACCTTC.

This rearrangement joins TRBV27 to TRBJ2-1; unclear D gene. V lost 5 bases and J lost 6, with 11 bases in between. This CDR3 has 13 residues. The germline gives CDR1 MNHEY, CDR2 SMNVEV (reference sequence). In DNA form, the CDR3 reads TGTGCCAGCAGTAAGCCAGCCCTCAATGAGCAGTTCTTC. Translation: CASSKPALNEQFF.

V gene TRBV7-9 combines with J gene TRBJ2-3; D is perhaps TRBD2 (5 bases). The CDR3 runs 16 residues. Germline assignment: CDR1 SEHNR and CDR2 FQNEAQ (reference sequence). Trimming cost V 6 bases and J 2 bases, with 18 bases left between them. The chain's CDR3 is CASRFLVGSATDTQYF. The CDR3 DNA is TGTGCCAGCAGATTCCTCGTGGGTAGCGCCACAGATACGCAGTATTTT.

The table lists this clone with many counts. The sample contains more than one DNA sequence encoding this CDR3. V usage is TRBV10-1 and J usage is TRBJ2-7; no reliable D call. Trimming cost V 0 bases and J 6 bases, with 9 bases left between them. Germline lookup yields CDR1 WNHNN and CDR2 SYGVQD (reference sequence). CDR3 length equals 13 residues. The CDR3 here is CASSESTFREQYF. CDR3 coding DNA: TGCGCCAGCAGTGAGTCGACCTTCCGCGAGCAGTACTTC.

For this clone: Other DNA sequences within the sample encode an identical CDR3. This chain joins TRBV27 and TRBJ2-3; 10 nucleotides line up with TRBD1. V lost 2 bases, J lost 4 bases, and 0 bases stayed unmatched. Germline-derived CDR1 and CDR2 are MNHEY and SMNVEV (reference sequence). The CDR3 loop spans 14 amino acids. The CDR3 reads CASSLGQGADTQYF. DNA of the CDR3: TGTGCCAGCAGTTTAGGACAGGGGGCAGATACGCAGTATTTT.

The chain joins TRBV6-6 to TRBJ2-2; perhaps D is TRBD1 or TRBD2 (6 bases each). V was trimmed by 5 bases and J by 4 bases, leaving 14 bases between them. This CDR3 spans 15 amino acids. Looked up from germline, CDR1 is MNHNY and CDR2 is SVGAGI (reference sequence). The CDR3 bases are TGTGCCAGCAGTCCGGGGGCGGGGTTCACCGGGGAGCTGTTTTTT. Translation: CASSPGAGFTGELFF.

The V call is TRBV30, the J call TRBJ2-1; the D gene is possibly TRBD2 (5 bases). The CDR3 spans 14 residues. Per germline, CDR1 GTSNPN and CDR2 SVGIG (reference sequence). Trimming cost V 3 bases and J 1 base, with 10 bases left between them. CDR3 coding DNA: TGTGCCTGGAGGCGTACGGGGTCCTACAATGAGCAGTTCTTC. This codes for CAWRRTGSYNEQFF.